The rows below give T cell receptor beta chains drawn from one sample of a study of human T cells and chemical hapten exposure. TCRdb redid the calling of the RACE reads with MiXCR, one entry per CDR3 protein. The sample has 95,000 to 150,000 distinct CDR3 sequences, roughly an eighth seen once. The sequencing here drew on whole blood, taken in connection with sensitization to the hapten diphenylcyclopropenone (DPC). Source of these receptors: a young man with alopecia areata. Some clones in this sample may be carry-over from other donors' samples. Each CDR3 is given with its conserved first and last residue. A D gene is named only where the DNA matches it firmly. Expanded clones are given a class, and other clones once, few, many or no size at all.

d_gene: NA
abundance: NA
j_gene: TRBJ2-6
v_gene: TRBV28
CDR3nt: TGTGCCAGCAGCCTTACACAGGGCTCTGGGGCCAACGTCCTGACTTTC
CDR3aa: CASSLTQGSGANVLTF

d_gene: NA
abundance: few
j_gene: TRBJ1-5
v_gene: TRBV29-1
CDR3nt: TGCAGCGTGTCTCGGGGAGACAATCAGCCCCAGCATTTT
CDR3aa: CSVSRGDNQPQHF

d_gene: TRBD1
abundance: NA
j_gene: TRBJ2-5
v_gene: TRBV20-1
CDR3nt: TGCAGTGCTAGACAGGGGGTCTCTCAAGAGACCCAGTACTTC
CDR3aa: CSARQGVSQETQYF

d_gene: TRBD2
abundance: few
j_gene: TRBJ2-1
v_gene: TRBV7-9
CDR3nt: TGTGCCAGCAGCTTAGAGTCTGGGACTAGCTCCTACAATGAGCAGTTCTTC
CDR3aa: CASSLESGTSSYNEQFF

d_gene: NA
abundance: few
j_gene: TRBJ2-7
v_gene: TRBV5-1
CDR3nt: TGCGCCAGCAGCAAGGGTATTTGGCAGTACTTC
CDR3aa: CASSKGIWQYF

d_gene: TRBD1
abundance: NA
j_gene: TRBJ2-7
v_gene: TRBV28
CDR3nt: TGTGCCAGCAGTGACAGGGCCGCCTACGAGCAGTACTTC
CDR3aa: CASSDRAAYEQYF

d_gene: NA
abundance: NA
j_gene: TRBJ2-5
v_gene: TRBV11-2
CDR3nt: TGTGCCAGCAGCTCAAGTCCGCGGGGAGAAGAGACCCAGTACTTC
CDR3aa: CASSSSPRGEETQYF

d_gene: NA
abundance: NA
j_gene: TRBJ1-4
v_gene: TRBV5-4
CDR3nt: TGTGCCAGCAGCCCCGCCCGCCTAACGGGTAATGAAAAACTGTTTTTT
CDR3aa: CASSPARLTGNEKLFF

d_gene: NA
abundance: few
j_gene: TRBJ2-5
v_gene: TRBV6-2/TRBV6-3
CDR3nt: TGTGCCAGCAGGGTCGCGCAGACCCAGTACTTC
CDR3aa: CASRVAQTQYF

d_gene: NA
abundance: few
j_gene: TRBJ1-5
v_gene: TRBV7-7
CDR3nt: TGTGCCAGCAGCTTAGGGGTGGAGTGGCCCCAGCATTTT
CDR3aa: CASSLGVEWPQHF

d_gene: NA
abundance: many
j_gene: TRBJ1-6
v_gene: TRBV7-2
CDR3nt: TGTGCCAGCAGCTTAGTCGGGGGACCCCGGGGATATTCACCCCTCCACTTT
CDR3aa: CASSLVGGPRGYSPLHF

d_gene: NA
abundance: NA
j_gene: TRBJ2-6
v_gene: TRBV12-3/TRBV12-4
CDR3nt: TGTGCCAGCAGTTTAGGACCGGAGTCCCTTTCTGGGGCCAACGTCCTGACTTTC
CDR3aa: CASSLGPESLSGANVLTF

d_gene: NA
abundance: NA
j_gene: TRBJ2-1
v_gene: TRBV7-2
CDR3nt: TGTGCCAGCAGCTTAGCTCATTGGCAGAAGTACAATGAGCAGTTCTTC
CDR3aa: CASSLAHWQKYNEQFF

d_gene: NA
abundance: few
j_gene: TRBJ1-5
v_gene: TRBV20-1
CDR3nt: TGCAGTGCTAGAGAAGCGGGACCGGACGGGCAGCCCCAGCATTTT
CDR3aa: CSAREAGPDGQPQHF

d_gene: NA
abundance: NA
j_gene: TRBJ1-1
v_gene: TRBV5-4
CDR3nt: TGTGCCTGCAGTTCAGACAACAGGAACACTGAAGCTTTCTTT
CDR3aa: CACSSDNRNTEAFF

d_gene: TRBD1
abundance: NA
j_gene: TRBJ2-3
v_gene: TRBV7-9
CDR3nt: TGTGCCAGCAGCTTACATGAAAGACGACAGGGAGATACGCAGTATTTT
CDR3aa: CASSLHERRQGDTQYF

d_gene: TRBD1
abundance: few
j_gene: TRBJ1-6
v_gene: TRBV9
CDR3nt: TGTGCCAGCAGCGTGGGACAGGTGCCCCTATATAATTCACCCCTCCACTTT
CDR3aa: CASSVGQVPLYNSPLHF

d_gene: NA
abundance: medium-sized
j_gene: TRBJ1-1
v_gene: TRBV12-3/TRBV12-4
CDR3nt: TGTGCCAGCAGTTTGGGGTTAAACACTGAAGCTTTCTTT
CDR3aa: CASSLGLNTEAFF

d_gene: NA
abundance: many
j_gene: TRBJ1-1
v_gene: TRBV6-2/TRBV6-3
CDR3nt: TGTGCCAGCAGCGAGGGACCGAGCACTGAAGCTTTCTTT
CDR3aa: CASSEGPSTEAFF

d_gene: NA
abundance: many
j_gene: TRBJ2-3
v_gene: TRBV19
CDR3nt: TGTGCCAGCTCCAGAGGAGGGCCCACAGATACGCAGTATTTT
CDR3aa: CASSRGGPTDTQYF

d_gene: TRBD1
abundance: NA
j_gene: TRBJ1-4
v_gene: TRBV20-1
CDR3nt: TGCAGGGAGGGGGACAGGGGAGGTTCGGGCAATGAAAAACTGTTTTTT
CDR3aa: CREGDRGGSGNEKLFF

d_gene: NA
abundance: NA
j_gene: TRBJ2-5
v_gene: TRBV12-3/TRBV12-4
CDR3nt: TGTGCCAGCGTACGCGGGATTCAAGAGACCCAGTACTTC
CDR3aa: CASVRGIQETQYF

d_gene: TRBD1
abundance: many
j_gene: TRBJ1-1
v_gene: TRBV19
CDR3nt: TGTGCCAGTAGCCTGACAGGGATAGGCACTGAAGCTTTCTTT
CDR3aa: CASSLTGIGTEAFF

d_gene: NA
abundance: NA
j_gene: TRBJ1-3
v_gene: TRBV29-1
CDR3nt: TGCAGCGTTTTGGGGGTTGGAAACACCATATATTTT
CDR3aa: CSVLGVGNTIYF

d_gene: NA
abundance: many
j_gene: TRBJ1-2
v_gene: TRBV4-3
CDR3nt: TGCGCCAGCAGCCAAGAGCCGCCCGGAGGACACTATGGCTACACCTTC
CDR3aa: CASSQEPPGGHYGYTF

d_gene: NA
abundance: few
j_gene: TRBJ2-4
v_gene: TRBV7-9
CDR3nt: TGTGCCAGCAGCTCCGGAAGTGCCAAAAACATTCAGTACTTC
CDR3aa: CASSSGSAKNIQYF

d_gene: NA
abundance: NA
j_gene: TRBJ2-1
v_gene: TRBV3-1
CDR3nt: TGTGCCAGCAGCTCCGGGATGGGGTCCCGGGTGCAGTTCTTC
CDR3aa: CASSSGMGSRVQFF

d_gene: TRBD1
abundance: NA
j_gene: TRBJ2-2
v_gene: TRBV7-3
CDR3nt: TGTGCCAGCAGCTTTGCTCCGGGAGACAGGGGAATTACCGGGGAGCTGTTTTTT
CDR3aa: CASSFAPGDRGITGELFF

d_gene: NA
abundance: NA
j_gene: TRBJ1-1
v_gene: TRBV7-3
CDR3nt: TGTGCCAGCAGGGTAGCAGAGAACACTGAAGCTTTCTTT
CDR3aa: CASRVAENTEAFF

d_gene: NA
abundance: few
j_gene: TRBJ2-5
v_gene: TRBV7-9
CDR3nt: TGTGCCAGCAGCTTGGCAGGGTTCCAAGAGACCCAGTACTTC
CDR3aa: CASSLAGFQETQYF

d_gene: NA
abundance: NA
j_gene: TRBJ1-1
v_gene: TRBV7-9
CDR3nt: TGTGCCAGCAGCAGAGACCGGGACGGCGAAGCTTTCTTT
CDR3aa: CASSRDRDGEAFF

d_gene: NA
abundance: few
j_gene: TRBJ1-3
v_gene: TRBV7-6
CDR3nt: TGTGCCAGCAGACCCGCCCCTGCCGGAAACACCATATATTTT
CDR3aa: CASRPAPAGNTIYF

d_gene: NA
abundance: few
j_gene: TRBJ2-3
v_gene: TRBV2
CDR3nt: TGTGCCAGCAGTACAGGAAGGGGAACAGATACGCAGTATTTT
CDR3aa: CASSTGRGTDTQYF

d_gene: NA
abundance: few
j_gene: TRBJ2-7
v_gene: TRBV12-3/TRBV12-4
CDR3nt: TGTGCCAGCAGTCCCGACGGAAACCTTTTGCACGAGCAGTACTTC
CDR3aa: CASSPDGNLLHEQYF

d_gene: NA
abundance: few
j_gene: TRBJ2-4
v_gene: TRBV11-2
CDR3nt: TGTGCCAGCCGCAAATTTACCGGGGCCAAAAACATTCAGTACTTC
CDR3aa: CASRKFTGAKNIQYF

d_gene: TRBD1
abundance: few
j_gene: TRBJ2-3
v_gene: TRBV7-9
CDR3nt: TGTGCCAGCAGCTTTGCGACCGGGACAGGGTTGACAGATACGCAGTATTTT
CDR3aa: CASSFATGTGLTDTQYF

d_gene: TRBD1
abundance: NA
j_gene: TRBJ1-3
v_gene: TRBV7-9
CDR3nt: TGTGCCAGCAGCCTCCGGGACAGGGATGGAGGGGACACTGGAAACACCATATATTTT
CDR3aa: CASSLRDRDGGDTGNTIYF

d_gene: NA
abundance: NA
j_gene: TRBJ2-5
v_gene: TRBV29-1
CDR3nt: TGCAGCGTCCGCGGGGCGCCACAAGAGACCCAGTACTTC
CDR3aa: CSVRGAPQETQYF

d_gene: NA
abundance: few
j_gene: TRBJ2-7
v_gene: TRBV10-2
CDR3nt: TGCGCCAGCACTCAGGGACGGAGCCCCTCAGGCGAGCAGTACTTC
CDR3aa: CASTQGRSPSGEQYF

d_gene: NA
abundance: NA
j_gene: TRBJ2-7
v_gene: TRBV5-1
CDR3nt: TGCGCCAGCAGCTCCCCGGCGTCCTACGAGCAGTACTTC
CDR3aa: CASSSPASYEQYF

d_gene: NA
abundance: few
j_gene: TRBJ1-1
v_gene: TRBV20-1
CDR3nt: TGCAGTGCCCGTTATCGGGAGAACACTGAAGCTTTCTTT
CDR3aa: CSARYRENTEAFF

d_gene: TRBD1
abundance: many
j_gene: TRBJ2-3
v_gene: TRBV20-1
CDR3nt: TGCAGTGCTAGAGTTGGACAGGGTGATGCAGATACGCAGTATTTT
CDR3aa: CSARVGQGDADTQYF

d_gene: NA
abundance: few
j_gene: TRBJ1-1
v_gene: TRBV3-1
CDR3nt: TGTGCCAGCAGCCAAGGGACAGTCGCTTTCTTT
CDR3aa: CASSQGTVAFF

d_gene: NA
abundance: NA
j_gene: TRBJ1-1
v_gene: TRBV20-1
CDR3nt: TGCAGTGCTAGATTGGGGAGGGCGGATGAAGCTTTCTTT
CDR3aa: CSARLGRADEAFF

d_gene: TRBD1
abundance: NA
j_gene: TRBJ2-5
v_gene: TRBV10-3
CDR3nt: TGTGCCATCAGTGGTTGGGACAGCCCCCAAGAGACCCAGTACTTC
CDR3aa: CAISGWDSPQETQYF

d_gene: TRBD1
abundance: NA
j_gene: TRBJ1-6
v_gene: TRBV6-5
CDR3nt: TGTGCCAGCAGTTACTCAACACAGGGGGGATCACCCCTCCACTTT
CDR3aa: CASSYSTQGGSPLHF

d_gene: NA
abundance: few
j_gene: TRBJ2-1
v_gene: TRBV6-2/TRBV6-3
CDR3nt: TGTGCCAGCAGCCTGATCCCCCCTTACAATGAGCAGTTCTTC
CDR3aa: CASSLIPPYNEQFF

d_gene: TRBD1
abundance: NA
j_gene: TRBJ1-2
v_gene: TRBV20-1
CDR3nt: TGCAGTGCTTACCCTGCGGACAGGCCCACCGGTGGCTACACCTTC
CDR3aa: CSAYPADRPTGGYTF

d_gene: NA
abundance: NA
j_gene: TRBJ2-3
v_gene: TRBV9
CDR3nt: TGTGCCAGCAGCGGCTGGACGGAAACTCATAGCACAGATACGCAGTATTTT
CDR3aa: CASSGWTETHSTDTQYF

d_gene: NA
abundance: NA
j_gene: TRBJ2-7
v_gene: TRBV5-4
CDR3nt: TGTGCCAGCAGCGGGGGGGGCAGCGACTACGAGCAGTACTTC
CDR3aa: CASSGGGSDYEQYF

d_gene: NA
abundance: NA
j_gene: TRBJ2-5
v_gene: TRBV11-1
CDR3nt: TGTGCCAGCAGCTTAAGACTACAAGAGACCCAGTACTTC
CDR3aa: CASSLRLQETQYF

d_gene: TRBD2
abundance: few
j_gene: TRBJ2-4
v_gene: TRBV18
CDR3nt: TGTGCCAGCTCACCGCCAGCGGGGAACACCAAAAACATTCAGTACTTC
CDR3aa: CASSPPAGNTKNIQYF

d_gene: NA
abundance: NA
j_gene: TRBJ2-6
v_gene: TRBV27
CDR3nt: TGTGCCAGCAGGGGATGGACGGCGTCGTCTGGGGCCAACGTCCTGACTTTC
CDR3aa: CASRGWTASSGANVLTF